The 12 T cell receptor beta chains below all came from one sample that was sequenced in a study of identical twins. TCRdb re-analysed the 5' RACE reads in MiXCR, keeping a single row per CDR3 protein. The sample consists of around 490,000 distinct CDR3 sequences, approximately 20% of them appearing once. In addition, the sample was reused for a study of yellow fever vaccine responses in identical twins.

Input material: CD4+ T cells sorted from blood. These receptors came from a woman aged 18-29 years in good health.

The chain recombines TRBV7-3 with TRBJ2-5, with D possibly being TRBD1 or TRBD2 (7 bases each). Germline lookup yields CDR1 SGHTA and CDR2 FQGTGA. The CDR3 totals 15 residues. The V gene lost 1 base and the J gene lost 4 bases, with 13 bases spanning the gap. The CDR3 sequence: CASSLSGGDRETQYF. The CDR3 region has the DNA TGTGCCAGCAGCTTAAGTGGGGGGGACAGAGAGACCCAGTACTTC. The full variable domain, rest sourced from reference TRBV7-3 and TRBJ2-5, is GAGVSQTPSNKVTEKGKYVELRCDPISGHTALYWYRQSLGQGPEFLIYFQGTGAADDSGLPNDRFFAVRPEGSVSTLKIQRTERGDSAVYLCASSLSGGDRETQYFGPGTRLLVL.

This chain connects TRBV20-1 to TRBJ2-1; TRBD1 aligns across 11 bases. The CDR3 contains 15 residues. Germline V lookup: CDR1 DFQATT, CDR2 SNEGSKA (reference sequence). J was trimmed by 1 base and V by 6 bases; bases with no gene match: 5. As DNA, the CDR3 is TGCAGTGCAGGACAGGGGGCCGGTTCCTACAATGAGCAGTTCTTC. Translated: CSAGQGAGSYNEQFF.

The chain links TRBV7-6 to TRBJ2-2; TRBD1 matches 8 bases. Looked up from germline, CDR1 is SGHVS and CDR2 is FNYEAQ. The CDR3 spans 17 residues. J gave up 4 bases and V 4 bases, and 11 bases lay outside the gene matches. The CDR3 loop reads CASSSKMGQAGTGELFF. As DNA, the CDR3 is TGTGCCAGCAGCTCCAAAATGGGACAGGCTGGCACCGGGGAGCTGTTTTTT.

This chain uses TRBV19 with TRBJ2-6; D unclear. The germline CDR1 and CDR2 sequences are LNHDA and SQIVND (reference sequence). Between the trimmed V and J ends, which lost 10 bases and 0 bases, there was a span of 10 bases. The CDR3 has 14 amino acids. CDR3 nucleotides: TGTGCCACCCGGGCTTTCTCTGGGGCCAACGTCCTGACTTTC. Protein product: CATRAFSGANVLTF. The variable domain in full, with the rest retrieved from reference TRBV19 and TRBJ2-6, is DGGITQSPKYLFRKEGQNVTLSCEQNLNHDAMYWYRQDPGQGLRLIYYSQIVNDFQKGDIAEGYSVSREKKESFPLTVTSAQKNPTAFYLCATRAFSGANVLTFGAGSRLTVL.

The genes are TRBV7-9 and TRBJ2-2, with D hard to call. Germline values: CDR1 SEHNR, CDR2 FQNEAQ (reference sequence). The CDR3 length is 13 residues. The V and J ends lost 2 bases and 6 bases respectively, with 7 bases between them. Written as DNA, the CDR3 is TGTGCCAGCAGCTTAAATCCTTCCGGGGAGCTGTTTTTT. Translation gives CASSLNPSGELFF.

The rearrangement links TRBV2 to TRBJ2-7; the D gene is possibly TRBD1 (5 bases). This CDR3 has 16 residues. The V end lost 7 bases, the J end lost 1 base, and 20 bases lay between the germline ends. Germline CDR1 reads SNHLY; CDR2 reads FYNNEI. CDR3 protein: CASKGVVFLKSYEQYF. The DNA of the CDR3 is TGTGCCAGCAAAGGGGTCGTTTTCCTTAAATCCTACGAGCAGTACTTC. The full variable domain, in which reference TRBV2 and TRBJ2-7 provide the parts outside the CDR3, is EPEVTQTPSHQVTQMGQEVILRCVPISNHLYFYWYRQILGQKVEFLVSFYNNEISEKSEIFDDQFSVERPDGSNFTLKIRSTKLEDSAMYFCASKGVVFLKSYEQYFGPGTRLTVT.

Only a few counts were recorded for this clonotype. The rearrangement uses TRBV12-3 or TRBV12-4 and TRBJ1-2; unclear D gene. This CDR3 has 13 amino acids. Trimming pared 4 bases from V and 0 bases from J, leaving 6 bases between. The CDR3 DNA is TGTGCCAGCAGTTCCGAGCCTAACTATGGCTACACCTTC. This encodes CASSSEPNYGYTF.

The genes are TRBV27 and TRBJ2-7; D not resolved. There are 15 residues in the CDR3. Germline loops: CDR1 MNHEY, CDR2 SMNVEV (reference sequence). V gave up 11 bases and J gave up 0 bases, with 20 bases separating them. The CDR3 loop reads CARPRANFSSYEQYF. CDR3 nucleotide sequence: TGTGCCCGGCCCCGGGCGAATTTTAGCTCCTACGAGCAGTACTTC.

The rearrangement joins TRBV7-2 to TRBJ2-2; D gene uncertain. V was pared by 1 base and J by 10 bases, with 7 bases between. The CDR3 covers 12 residues. Germline values: CDR1 SGHTA, CDR2 FQGNSA. CDR3 protein: CASSLEVAELFF. CDR3 DNA sequence: TGTGCCAGCAGCTTAGAGGTTGCGGAGCTGTTTTTT.

This clonotype was detected once. This chain connects TRBV9 to TRBJ1-2; possibly TRBD1 for D (6 bases). The CDR3 is 14 residues long. Germline V gives CDR1 SGDLS, CDR2 YYNGEE. Trimming removed 0 bases from V and 7 bases from J, with 13 bases in between. The CDR3 reads CASSVDQQGSGYTF. The DNA of the CDR3 is TGTGCCAGCAGCGTAGATCAACAGGGTTCTGGCTACACCTTC.

V is TRBV3-1 and J is TRBJ2-3, with D hard to call. Germline CDR1 LGHDT, CDR2 YNNKEL (reference sequence). The CDR3 loop spans 14 amino acids. The ends were cut back, 2 bases at V and 0 bases at J, with 6 bases in the middle. The CDR3, as DNA: TGTGCCAGCAGCCAATGGCAAAGCACAGATACGCAGTATTTT. It specifies CASSQWQSTDTQYF.

The sample holds a few counts of this clonotype. The chain uses TRBV27 and TRBJ2-7, with 9 nucleotides matching TRBD2. The CDR3 runs 13 residues. CDR1 MNHEY and CDR2 SMNVEV come from the germline V gene (reference sequence). Trimming removed 5 bases from V and 4 bases from J; junction bases left unmatched: 3. The CDR3 DNA is TGTGCCAGCAGTAAAGCGGGGGGTTACGAGCAGTACTTC. It specifies CASSKAGGYEQYF.